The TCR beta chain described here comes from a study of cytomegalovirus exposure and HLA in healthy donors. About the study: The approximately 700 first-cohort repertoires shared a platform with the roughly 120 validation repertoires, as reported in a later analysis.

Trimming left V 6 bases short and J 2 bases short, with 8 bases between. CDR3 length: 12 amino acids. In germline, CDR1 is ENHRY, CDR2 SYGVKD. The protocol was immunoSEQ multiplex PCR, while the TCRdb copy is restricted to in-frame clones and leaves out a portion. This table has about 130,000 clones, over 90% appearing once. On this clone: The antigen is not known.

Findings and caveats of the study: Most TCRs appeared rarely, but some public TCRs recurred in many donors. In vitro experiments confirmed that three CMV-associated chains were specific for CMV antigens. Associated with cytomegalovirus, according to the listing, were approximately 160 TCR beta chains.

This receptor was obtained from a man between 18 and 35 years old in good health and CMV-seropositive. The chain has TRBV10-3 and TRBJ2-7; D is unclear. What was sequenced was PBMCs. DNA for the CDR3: TGTGCCATCAGCTCCGAGGCCTACGAGCAGTACTTC. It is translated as CAISSEAYEQYF.